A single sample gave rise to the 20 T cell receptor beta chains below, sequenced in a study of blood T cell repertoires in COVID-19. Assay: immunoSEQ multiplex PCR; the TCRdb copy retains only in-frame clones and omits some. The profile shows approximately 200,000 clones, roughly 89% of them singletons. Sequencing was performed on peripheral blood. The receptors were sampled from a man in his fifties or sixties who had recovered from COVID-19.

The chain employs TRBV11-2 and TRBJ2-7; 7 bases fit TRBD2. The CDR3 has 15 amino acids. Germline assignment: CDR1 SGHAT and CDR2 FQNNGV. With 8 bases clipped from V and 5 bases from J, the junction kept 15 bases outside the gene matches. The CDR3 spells CASLPWAGVLDEQYF. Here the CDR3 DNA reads TGTGCCAGCCTGCCTTGGGCGGGAGTTTTGGACGAGCAGTACTTC.

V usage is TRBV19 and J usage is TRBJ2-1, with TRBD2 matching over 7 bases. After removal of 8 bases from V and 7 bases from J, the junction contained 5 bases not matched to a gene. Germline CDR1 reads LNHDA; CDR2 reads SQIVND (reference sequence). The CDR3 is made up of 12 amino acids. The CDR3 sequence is CASALGGNEQFF. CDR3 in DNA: TGTGCCAGTGCCCTGGGGGGGAATGAGCAGTTCTTC.

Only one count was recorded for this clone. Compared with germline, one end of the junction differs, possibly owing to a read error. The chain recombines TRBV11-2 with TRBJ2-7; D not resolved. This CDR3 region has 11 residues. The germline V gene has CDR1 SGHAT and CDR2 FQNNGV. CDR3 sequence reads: CASSSSHEQYF. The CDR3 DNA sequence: TGTGCCAGCAGCTCCTCCCACGAGCAGTACTTC.

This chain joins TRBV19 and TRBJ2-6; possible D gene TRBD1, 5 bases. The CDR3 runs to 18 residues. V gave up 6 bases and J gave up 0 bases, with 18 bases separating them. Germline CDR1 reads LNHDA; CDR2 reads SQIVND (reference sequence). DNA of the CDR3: TGTGCCAGTAGCGAGACAGCTGCAAGGGCCTCTGGGGCCAACGTCCTGACTTTC. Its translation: CASSETAARASGANVLTF.

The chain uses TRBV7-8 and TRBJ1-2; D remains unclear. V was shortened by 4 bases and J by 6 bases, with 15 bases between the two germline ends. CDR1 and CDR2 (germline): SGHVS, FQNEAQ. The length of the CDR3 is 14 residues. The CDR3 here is CASSSSVRWDGYTF. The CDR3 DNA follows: TGTGCCAGCAGCTCTAGTGTTAGGTGGGATGGCTACACCTTC.

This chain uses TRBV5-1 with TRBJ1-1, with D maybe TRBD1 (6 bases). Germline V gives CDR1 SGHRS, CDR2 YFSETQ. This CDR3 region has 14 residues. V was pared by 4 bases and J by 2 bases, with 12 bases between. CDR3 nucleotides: TGCGCCAGCAGCCTGGTAGGGGGTAACACTGAAGCTTTCTTT. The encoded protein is CASSLVGGNTEAFF.

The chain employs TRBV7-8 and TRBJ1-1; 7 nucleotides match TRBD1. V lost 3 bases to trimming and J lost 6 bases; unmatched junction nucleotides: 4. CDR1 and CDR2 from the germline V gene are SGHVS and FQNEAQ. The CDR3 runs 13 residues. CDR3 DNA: TGTGCCAGCAGCTTTAACAGGGGATCTGAAGCTTTCTTT. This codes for CASSFNRGSEAFF.

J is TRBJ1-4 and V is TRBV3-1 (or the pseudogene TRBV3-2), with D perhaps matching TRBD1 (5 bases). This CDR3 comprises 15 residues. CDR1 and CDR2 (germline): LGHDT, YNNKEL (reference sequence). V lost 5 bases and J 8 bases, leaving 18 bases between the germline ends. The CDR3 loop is CASSKPPGLGEKLFF. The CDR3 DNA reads TGTGCCAGCAGCAAGCCCCCGGGACTAGGGGAAAAACTGTTTTTT.

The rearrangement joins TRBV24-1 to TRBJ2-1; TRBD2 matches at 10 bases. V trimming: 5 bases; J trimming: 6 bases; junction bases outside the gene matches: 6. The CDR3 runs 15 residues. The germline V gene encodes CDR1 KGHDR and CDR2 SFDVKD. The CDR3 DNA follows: TGTGCCACCAGTGGAATAGCGGGGGGCCTCAATGAGCAGTTCTTC. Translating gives CATSGIAGGLNEQFF.

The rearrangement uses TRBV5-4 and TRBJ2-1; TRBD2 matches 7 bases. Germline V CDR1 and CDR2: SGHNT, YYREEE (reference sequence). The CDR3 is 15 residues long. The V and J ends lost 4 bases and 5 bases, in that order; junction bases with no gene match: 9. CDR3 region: CASSPRTSLHNEQFF. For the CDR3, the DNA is TGTGCCAGCAGCCCGCGGACTAGTCTCCACAATGAGCAGTTCTTC.

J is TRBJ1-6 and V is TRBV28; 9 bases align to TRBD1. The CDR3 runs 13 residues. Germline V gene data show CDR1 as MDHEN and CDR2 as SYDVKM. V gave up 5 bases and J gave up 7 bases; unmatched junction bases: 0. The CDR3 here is CASSGTGNSPLHF. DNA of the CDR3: TGTGCCAGCAGTGGGACAGGGAATTCACCCCTCCACTTT.

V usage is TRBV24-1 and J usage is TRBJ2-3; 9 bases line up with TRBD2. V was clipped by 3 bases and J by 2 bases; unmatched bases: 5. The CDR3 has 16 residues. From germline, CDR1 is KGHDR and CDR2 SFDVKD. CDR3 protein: CATSDRASGVTDTQYF. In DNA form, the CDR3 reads TGTGCCACCAGTGATAGGGCTAGCGGGGTCACAGATACGCAGTATTTT.

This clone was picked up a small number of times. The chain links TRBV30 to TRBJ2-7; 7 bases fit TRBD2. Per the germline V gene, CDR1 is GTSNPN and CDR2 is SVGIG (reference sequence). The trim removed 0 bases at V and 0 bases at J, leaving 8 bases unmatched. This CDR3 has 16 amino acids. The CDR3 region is CAWSVPGRVSSYEQYF. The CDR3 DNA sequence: TGTGCCTGGAGTGTACCGGGGAGGGTTAGCTCCTACGAGCAGTACTTC.

For the CDR3, the DNA is TGTGCCAGCAGCTTAATTCCGGGAGTTAGCACAGATACGCAGTATTTT. Residues: CASSLIPGVSTDTQYF. V gene TRBV7-3 combines with J gene TRBJ2-3; possibly TRBD2 for D (6 bases). Germline V CDR1 and CDR2: SGHTA, FQGTGA. The CDR3 covers 16 residues. V shed 1 base and J shed 0 bases, with 11 bases lying between them.

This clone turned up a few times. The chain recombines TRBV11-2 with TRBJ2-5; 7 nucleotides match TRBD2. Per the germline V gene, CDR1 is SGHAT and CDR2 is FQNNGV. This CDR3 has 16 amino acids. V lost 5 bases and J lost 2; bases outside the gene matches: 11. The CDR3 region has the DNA TGTGCCAGCAGCCTACCGGAACTAGCGAATCAAGAGACCCAGTACTTC. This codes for CASSLPELANQETQYF.

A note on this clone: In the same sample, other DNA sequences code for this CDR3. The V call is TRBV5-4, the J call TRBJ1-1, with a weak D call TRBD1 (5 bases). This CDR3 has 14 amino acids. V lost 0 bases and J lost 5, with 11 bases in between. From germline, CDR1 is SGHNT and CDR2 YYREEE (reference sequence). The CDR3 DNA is TGTGCCAGCAGCTTGGATCAGGGCTCGACTGAAGCTTTCTTT. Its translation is CASSLDQGSTEAFF.

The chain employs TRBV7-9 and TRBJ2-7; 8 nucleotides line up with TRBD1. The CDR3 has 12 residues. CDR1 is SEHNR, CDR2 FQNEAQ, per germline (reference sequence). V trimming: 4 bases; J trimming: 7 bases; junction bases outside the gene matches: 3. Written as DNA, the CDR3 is TGTGCCAGCAGCTGGACAGGGTGGGAGCAGTACTTC. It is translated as CASSWTGWEQYF.

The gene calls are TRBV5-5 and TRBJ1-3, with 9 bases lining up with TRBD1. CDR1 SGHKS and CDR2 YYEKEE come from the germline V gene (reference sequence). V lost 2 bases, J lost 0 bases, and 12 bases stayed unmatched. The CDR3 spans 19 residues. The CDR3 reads CASSFRGQGKSNSGNTIYF. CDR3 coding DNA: TGTGCCAGCAGCTTTCGGGGACAGGGCAAGTCGAACTCTGGAAACACCATATATTTT.

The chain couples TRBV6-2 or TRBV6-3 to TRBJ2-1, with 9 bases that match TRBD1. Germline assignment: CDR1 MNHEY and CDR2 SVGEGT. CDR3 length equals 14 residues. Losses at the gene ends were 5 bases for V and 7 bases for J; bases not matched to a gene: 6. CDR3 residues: CASSRDRVGNEQFF. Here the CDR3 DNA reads TGTGCCAGCAGTCGGGACAGGGTCGGGAATGAGCAGTTCTTC.

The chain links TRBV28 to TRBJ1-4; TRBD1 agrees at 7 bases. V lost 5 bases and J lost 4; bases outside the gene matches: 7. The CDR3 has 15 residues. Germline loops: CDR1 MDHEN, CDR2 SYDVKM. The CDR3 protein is CASSPPGTVNEKLFF. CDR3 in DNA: TGTGCCAGCAGTCCCCCCGGGACAGTTAATGAAAAACTGTTTTTT.